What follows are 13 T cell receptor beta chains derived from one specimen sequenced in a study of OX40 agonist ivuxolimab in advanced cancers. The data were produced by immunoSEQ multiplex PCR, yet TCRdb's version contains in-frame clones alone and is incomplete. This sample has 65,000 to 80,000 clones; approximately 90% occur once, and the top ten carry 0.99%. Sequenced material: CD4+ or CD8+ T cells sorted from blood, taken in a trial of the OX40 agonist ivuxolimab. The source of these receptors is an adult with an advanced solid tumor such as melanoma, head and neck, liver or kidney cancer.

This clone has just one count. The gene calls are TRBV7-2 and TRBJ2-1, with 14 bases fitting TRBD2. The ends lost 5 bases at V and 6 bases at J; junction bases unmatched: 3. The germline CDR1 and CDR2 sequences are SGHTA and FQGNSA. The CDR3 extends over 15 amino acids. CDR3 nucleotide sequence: TGTGCCAGCAGCCCGGGACTAGCGGGAGTCAATGAGCAGTTCTTC. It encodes CASSPGLAGVNEQFF.

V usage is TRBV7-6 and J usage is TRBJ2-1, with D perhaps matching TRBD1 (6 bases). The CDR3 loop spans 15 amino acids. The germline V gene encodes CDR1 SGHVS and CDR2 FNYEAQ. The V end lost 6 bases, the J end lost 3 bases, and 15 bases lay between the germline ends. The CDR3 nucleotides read TGTGCCAGCAGGCACCAGGGGACGTACTACAATGAGCAGTTCTTC. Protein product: CASRHQGTYYNEQFF. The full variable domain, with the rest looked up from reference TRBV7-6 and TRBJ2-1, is GAGVSQSPRYKVTKRGQDVALRCDPISGHVSLYWYRQALGQGPEFLTYFNYEAQQDKSGLPNDRFSAERPEGSISTLTIQRTEQRDSAMYRCASRHQGTYYNEQFFGPGTRLTVL.

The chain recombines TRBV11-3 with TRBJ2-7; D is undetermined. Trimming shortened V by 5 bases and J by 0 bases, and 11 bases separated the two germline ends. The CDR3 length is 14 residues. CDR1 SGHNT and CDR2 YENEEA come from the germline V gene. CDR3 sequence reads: CASSQGGSSYEQYF. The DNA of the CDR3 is TGTGCCAGCAGCCAAGGTGGCAGCTCCTACGAGCAGTACTTC.

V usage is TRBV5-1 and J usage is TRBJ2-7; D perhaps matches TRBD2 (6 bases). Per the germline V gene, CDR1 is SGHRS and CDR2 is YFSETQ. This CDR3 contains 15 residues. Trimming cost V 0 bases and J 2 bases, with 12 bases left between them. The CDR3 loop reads CASSLAGVGPYEQYF. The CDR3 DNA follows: TGCGCCAGCAGCTTGGCGGGGGTGGGACCCTACGAGCAGTACTTC.

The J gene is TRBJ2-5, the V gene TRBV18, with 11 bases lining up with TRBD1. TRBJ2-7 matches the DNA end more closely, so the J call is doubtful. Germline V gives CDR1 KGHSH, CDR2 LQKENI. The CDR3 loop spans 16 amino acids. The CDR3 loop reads CASSSGLGQGAYEQYF. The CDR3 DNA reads TGTGCCAGCTCGTCAGGACTAGGACAGGGGGCTTACGAGCAGTACTTC.

CDR3 bases: TGCAGCGTCGAGGTCGGGGGCACAGATACGCAGTATTTT. Translation: CSVEVGGTDTQYF. The chain carries TRBV29-1 and TRBJ2-3; D possibly corresponds to TRBD2 (5 bases). Germline lookup yields CDR1 SQVTM and CDR2 ANQGSEA. The CDR3 has 13 residues. V lost 6 bases and J 1 base, leaving 11 bases between the germline ends.

CDR3 amino acids: CASSQDSGVSYNEQFF. DNA for the CDR3: TGCGCCAGCAGCCAAGATAGCGGGGTCTCCTACAATGAGCAGTTCTTC. The chain carries TRBV4-3 and TRBJ2-1, with 8 bases fitting TRBD2. The V segment lost 0 bases and the J segment 0 bases; nucleotides outside the gene matches: 1. Germline V lookup: CDR1 LGHNA, CDR2 YSLEER. There are 16 residues in the CDR3.

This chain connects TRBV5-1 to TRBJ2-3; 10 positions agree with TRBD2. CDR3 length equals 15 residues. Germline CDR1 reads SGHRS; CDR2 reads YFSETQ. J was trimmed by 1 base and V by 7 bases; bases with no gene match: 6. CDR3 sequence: CASRSGGAGTDTQYF. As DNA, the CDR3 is TGCGCCAGCCGGAGCGGGGGGGCAGGCACAGATACGCAGTATTTT.

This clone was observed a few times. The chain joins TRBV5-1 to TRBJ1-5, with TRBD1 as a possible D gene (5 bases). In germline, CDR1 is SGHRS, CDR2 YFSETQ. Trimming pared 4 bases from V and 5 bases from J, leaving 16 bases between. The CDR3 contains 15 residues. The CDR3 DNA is TGCGCCAGCAGCCGAACGGGGGGGAAGGATCAGCCCCAGCATTTT. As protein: CASSRTGGKDQPQHF.

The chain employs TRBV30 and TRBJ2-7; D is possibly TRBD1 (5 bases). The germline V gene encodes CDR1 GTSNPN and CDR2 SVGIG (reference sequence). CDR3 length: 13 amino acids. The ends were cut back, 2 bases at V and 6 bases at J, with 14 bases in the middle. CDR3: CAWSIDRFVEQYF. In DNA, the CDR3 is TGTGCCTGGAGTATAGACAGATTTGTCGAGCAGTACTTC.

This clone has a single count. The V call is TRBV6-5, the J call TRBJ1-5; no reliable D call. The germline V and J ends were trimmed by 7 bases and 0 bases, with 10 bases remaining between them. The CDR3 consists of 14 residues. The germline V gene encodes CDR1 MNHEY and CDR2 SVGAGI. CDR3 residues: CASNGGYSNQPQHF. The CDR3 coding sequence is TGTGCCAGCAATGGAGGGTATAGCAATCAGCCCCAGCATTTT.

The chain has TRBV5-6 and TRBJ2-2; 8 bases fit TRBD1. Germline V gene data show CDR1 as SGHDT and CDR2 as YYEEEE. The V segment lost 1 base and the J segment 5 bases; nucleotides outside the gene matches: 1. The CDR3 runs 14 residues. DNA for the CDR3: TGTGCCAGCAGCTTGCGGACAGGGACCGGGGAGCTGTTTTTT. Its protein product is CASSLRTGTGELFF.

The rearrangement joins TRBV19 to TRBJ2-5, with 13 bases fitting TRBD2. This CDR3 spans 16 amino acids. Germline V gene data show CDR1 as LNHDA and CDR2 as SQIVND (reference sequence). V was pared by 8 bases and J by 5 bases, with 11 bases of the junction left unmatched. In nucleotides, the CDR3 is TGTGCCAGTGGCCCCATGGGACTAGCGGGAAGGGAGACCCAGTACTTC. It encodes CASGPMGLAGRETQYF.